This is a list of T cell receptor beta chains from one sample in a study of breast tumors, draining lymph nodes, adjacent tissues. TCRdb analysed the multiplex PCR reads with MiXCR anew, one entry per CDR3 protein. This table has over 100,000 distinct CDR3 sequences, 20% to 25% appearing once. Sequences were obtained from axillary lymph node tissue. The origin of the receptors is a female donor with breast cancer. Some clones in this sample may be carry-over from other donors' samples. The CDR3 runs from the conserved cysteine through the conserved F or W. D genes are given only for firm matches. Clone size is not always given. Where it is, it says once, few, many or a class for expanded clones.

j_gene,v_gene,d_gene,abundance,CDR3nt,CDR3aa
TRBJ2-5,TRBV20-1,TRBD1,many,TGCAGTGCTTTTAACAGGGGACGGGAGACCCAGTACTTC,CSAFNRGRETQYF
TRBJ2-5,TRBV19,TRBD1,many,TGTGCCAGTAGTATAGAACCCGGGACAGGGTATCGGAAGACCCAGTACTTC,CASSIEPGTGYRKTQYF
TRBJ1-2,TRBV28,-,few,TGTGCCAGCAGTTTCCAGGGACCGCGTAATGGCTACACCTTC,CASSFQGPRNGYTF
TRBJ2-7,TRBV19,-,few,TGTGCCAGTAGTATGCTAGATAGGGGCGGAGAGCAGTACTTC,CASSMLDRGGEQYF
TRBJ2-2,TRBV20-1,-,many,TGCAGTGCTAGAGCCTCCTCGGGGAAGAACACCGGGGAGCTGTTTTTT,CSARASSGKNTGELFF
TRBJ2-1,TRBV30,-,-,TGTGCCTGGTGGAAGGGAGAGGGCGGGACGGCCTCCTACAATGAGCAGTTCTTC,CAWWKGEGGTASYNEQFF
TRBJ2-7,TRBV20-1,TRBD1,many,TGCAGTGCCCAGCGACAGGGGGGGACCTACGAGCAGTACTTC,CSAQRQGGTYEQYF
TRBJ2-3,TRBV28,TRBD2,few,TGTGCCAGCAGTCCCGCGAGCGTTAGGACTAGCGCGCCTAGCACAGATACGCAGTATTTT,CASSPASVRTSAPSTDTQYF
TRBJ2-1,TRBV5-4,TRBD1,many,TGTGCCAGCAGCACCGGACAGGGTTCCTACAATGAGCAGTTCTTC,CASSTGQGSYNEQFF
TRBJ2-7,TRBV18,TRBD2,-,TGTGCCAGCTCAACAGTCCTAGCGGGAGGTGTAGGGACTAACGAGCAGTACTTC,CASSTVLAGGVGTNEQYF
TRBJ2-7,TRBV6-5,TRBD1,many,TGTGCCAGCAGTTACGGACAGGCGACCTACGAGCAGTACTTC,CASSYGQATYEQYF
TRBJ2-7,TRBV6-1,-,-,TGTGCCAGCGTTCTGCCGGGTTGGGAGCAGTACTTC,CASVLPGWEQYF
TRBJ2-1,TRBV9,TRBD2,many,TGTGCCAGCAATGGCGGGAGCTCCTACAATGAGCAGTTCTTC,CASNGGSSYNEQFF
TRBJ2-7,TRBV20-1,TRBD2,many,TGCAGTGCGGCTAGCGGGGTCTACGAGCAGTACTTC,CSAASGVYEQYF
TRBJ2-1,TRBV10-3,-,-,TGTGCCATCAGTGAGCCGGCGGGTAAATACATTGAGCAGTTCTTC,CAISEPAGKYIEQFF
TRBJ2-5,TRBV7-2,-,-,TGTGCCAGCAGCTTAGCCGCTAGCCCCCAAGAGACCCAGTACTTC,CASSLAASPQETQYF
TRBJ2-7,TRBV3-1,-,few,TGTGCCAGCAGCCCAGTAGGGGTGAGGGAGCAGTACTTC,CASSPVGVREQYF
TRBJ2-1,TRBV30,-,many,TGTGCCTGGAGGGGGTGGGCGAATGAGCAGTTCTTC,CAWRGWANEQFF
TRBJ2-7,TRBV28,TRBD1,few,TGTGCCAGCAGTTCAAGGGACAGGGCCAGCGCTAATGACGAGCAGTACTTC,CASSSRDRASANDEQYF
TRBJ2-7,TRBV27,-,-,TGTGCCAGCGGTTTAGTGTCCCCCCCCGGGGGTGGGGCGAGGTACGAGCAGTACTTC,CASGLVSPPGGGARYEQYF
TRBJ2-2,TRBV20-1,TRBD1,many,TGCAGTGCCACGCACGAGGGACAGGGAGTCCCCGGGGAGCTGTTTTTT,CSATHEGQGVPGELFF
TRBJ2-1,TRBV7-8,-,many,TGTGCCAGCAGCTTAGAGTTGGGGTCTGAGCAGTTCTTC,CASSLELGSEQFF
TRBJ2-5,TRBV24-1,-,many,TGTGCCACCAGTGATCCCGATGATGAGGGAAGGGGAGAGACCCAGTACTTC,CATSDPDDEGRGETQYF
TRBJ2-1,TRBV20-1,TRBD2,many,TGCAGTGCGGGGCGGGAGCTCCCGAATGAGCAGTTCTTC,CSAGRELPNEQFF
TRBJ2-3,TRBV7-8,-,many,TGTGCCAGCAGCTTAGCTCTCGGGACAGATACGCAGTATTTT,CASSLALGTDTQYF
TRBJ1-6,TRBV28,-,many,TGTGCCAGCAGTAGGGCAGGTGGGGATAATTCACCCCTCCACTTT,CASSRAGGDNSPLHF
TRBJ2-7,TRBV4-1,-,many,TGCGCCAGCAGCCAAGAACAGGCCTCTTTTCGTAGTGAGCAGTACTTC,CASSQEQASFRSEQYF
TRBJ2-7,TRBV5-1,-,many,TGCGCCAGCAGCTTGGTCGGGGGGCGAGAGCAGTACTTC,CASSLVGGREQYF
TRBJ2-5,TRBV12-3/TRBV12-4,TRBD2,many,TGTGCCAGCAGTTCAACCGGGACTAGAGCCGGTCGGGGGGGGACCCAGTACTTC,CASSSTGTRAGRGGTQYF
TRBJ2-1,TRBV12-3/TRBV12-4,TRBD2,-,TGTGCCAGCAGTCCCCGGGCTCTAGCGGGAGTCGACGATGAGCAGTTCTTC,CASSPRALAGVDDEQFF
TRBJ2-1,TRBV6-7,TRBD2,few,TGTGCCAGCAGTTACAACTCCGGGACTAGCGGGAGTATGTTTGATGAGCAGTTCTTC,CASSYNSGTSGSMFDEQFF
TRBJ2-2,TRBV5-4,TRBD1,few,TGTGCCAGCAGCTTGGGGACAGGGGGCGGCACCGGGGAGCTGTTTTTT,CASSLGTGGGTGELFF